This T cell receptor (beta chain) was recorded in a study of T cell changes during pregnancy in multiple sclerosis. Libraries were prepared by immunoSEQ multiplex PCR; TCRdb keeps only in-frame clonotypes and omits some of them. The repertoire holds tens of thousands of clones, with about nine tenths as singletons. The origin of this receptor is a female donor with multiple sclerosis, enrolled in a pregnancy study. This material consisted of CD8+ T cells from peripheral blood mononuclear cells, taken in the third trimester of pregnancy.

CDR3 protein: CASSQSDRLDYGYTF. The CDR3 nucleotides read TGTGCCAGCAGCCAAAGCGACAGACTTGACTATGGCTACACCTTC. The V call is TRBV16, the J call TRBJ1-2; possible D gene TRBD1, 5 bases. Germline V gene lookup returns CDR1 KGHSY and CDR2 FQNENV. Trimming took 2 bases from V and 3 from J, leaving 13 bases between them. The CDR3 contains 15 residues.